This T cell receptor (beta chain) was sequenced during a study of T cells after yellow fever vaccination. The CDR3 is made up of 13 amino acids. Per the germline V gene, CDR1 is SQVTM and CDR2 is ANQGSEA. Deletions cut 7 bases from V and 0 bases from J, with 12 bases between. MiXCR was run by TCRdb on the 5' RACE reads, yielding one entry per CDR3 protein. The sample holds 620,000 or so distinct CDR3 sequences, approximately 13% seen once. The source of this sequence is a man in his thirties or forties who received the YFV17D yellow fever vaccine. The genes are TRBV29-1 and TRBJ1-1; D is perhaps TRBD1 (5 bases). The sequencing used PBMCs, collected on the day of the yellow fever booster vaccination. CDR3 amino acids: CSARTPMNTEAFF. CDR3 DNA sequence: TGCAGCGCCAGGACACCTATGAACACTGAAGCTTTCTTT.